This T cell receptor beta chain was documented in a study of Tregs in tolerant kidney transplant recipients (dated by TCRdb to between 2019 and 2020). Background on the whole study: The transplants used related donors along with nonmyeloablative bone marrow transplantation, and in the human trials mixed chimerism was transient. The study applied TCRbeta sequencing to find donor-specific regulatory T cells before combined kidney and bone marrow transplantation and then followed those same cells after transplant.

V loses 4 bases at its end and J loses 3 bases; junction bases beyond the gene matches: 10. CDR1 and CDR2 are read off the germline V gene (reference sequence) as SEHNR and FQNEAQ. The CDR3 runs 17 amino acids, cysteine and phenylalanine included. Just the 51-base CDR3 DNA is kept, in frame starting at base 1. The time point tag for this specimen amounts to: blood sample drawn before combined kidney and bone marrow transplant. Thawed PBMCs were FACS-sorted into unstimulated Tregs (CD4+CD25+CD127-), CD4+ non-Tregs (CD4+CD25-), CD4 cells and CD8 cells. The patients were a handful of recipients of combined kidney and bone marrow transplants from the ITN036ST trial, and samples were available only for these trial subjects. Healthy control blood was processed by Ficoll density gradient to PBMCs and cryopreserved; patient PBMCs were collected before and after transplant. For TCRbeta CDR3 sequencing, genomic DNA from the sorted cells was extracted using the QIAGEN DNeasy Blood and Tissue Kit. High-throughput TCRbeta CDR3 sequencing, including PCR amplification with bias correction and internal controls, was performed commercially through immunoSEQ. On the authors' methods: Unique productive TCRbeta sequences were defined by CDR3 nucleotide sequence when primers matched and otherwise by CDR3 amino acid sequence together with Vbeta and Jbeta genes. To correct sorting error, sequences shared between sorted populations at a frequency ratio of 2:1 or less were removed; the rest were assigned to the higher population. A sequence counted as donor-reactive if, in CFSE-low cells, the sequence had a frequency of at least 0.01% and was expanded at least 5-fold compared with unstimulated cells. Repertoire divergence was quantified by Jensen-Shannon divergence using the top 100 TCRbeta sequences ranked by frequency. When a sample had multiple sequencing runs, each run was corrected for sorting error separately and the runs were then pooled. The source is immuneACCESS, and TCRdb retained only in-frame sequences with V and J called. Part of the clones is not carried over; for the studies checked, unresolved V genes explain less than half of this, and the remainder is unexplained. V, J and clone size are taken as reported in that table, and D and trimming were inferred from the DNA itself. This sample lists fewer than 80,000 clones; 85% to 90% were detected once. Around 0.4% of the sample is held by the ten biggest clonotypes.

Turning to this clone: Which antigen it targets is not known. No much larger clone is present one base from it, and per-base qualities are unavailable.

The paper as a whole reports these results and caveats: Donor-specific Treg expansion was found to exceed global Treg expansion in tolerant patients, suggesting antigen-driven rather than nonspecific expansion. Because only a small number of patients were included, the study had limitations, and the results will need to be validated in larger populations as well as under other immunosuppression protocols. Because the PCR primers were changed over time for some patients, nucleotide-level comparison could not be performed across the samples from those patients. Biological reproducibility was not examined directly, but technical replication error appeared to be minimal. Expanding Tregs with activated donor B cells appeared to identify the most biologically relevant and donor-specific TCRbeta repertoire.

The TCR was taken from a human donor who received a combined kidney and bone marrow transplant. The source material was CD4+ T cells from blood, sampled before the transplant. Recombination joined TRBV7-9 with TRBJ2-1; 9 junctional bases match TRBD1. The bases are TGTGCCAGCAGCTCGCTTCCGGGACAGGGACTCTACAATGAGCAGTTCTTC. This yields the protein CASSSLPGQGLYNEQFF.